The rows below give T cell receptor beta chains drawn from one sample of a study of blood T cell repertoires in COVID-19. Data came from immunoSEQ multiplex PCR; TCRdb stores just in-frame clones and leaves some out. The sample has under 130,000 clones, 84% seen once. The sequencing input was peripheral blood. The receptors come from a human donor in a cohort sampled during active or convalescent COVID-19. The CDR3 runs from the conserved cysteine through the conserved F or W. The order of the fields is J gene, clone size, D gene, V gene, CDR3 DNA, CDR3 protein. D genes are given only for firm matches. Not every row has a clone size; where given, it reads once, few, many or a size class.

J: TRBJ2-3
size: -
D: -
V: TRBV12-5
DNA: TGTGCTAGTGGTTTGGCGGAGGGGGCTGTAGGTACGCAGTATTTT
CDR3: CASGLAEGAVGTQYF

J: TRBJ2-5
size: -
D: TRBD1
V: TRBV6-5
DNA: TGTGCCTCGCACAGGGGAAGGCAAGAGACCCAGTACTTC
CDR3: CASHRGRQETQYF

J: TRBJ1-2
size: -
D: -
V: TRBV10-3
DNA: TGTGCCATCAGTGAAGCGGGTGGCTACACCTTC
CDR3: CAISEAGGYTF

J: TRBJ2-5
size: -
D: TRBD1
V: TRBV28
DNA: TGTGCCAGCAGCGGCACAGGGGGCGCCCAAGAGACCCAGTACTTC
CDR3: CASSGTGGAQETQYF

J: TRBJ1-1
size: few
D: -
V: TRBV5-5
DNA: TGTGCCAGCAGCCTACAGGCCCACACTGAAGCTTTCTTT
CDR3: CASSLQAHTEAFF

J: TRBJ1-2
size: -
D: -
V: TRBV19
DNA: TGTGCCAGTAGTATGTCCCCGGGACTGGACTATGGCTACACCTTC
CDR3: CASSMSPGLDYGYTF

J: TRBJ2-1
size: -
D: -
V: TRBV28
DNA: TGTGCCAGCAGAAAGGGACACCGAGGCAATGAGCAGTTCTTC
CDR3: CASRKGHRGNEQFF

J: TRBJ2-2
size: -
D: -
V: TRBV9
DNA: TGTGCCAGCAGCGTTCAACTAGGAACGAACACCGGGGAGCTGTTTTTT
CDR3: CASSVQLGTNTGELFF

J: TRBJ1-4
size: -
D: -
V: TRBV2
DNA: TGTGCCAGCAAGGCCTTGACAGGCCCGAATGAAAAACTGTTTTTT
CDR3: CASKALTGPNEKLFF

J: TRBJ2-2
size: once
D: TRBD1
V: TRBV30
DNA: TGTGCCTGGACAGGGGGTCTCACCGGGGAGCTGTTTTTT
CDR3: CAWTGGLTGELFF

J: TRBJ2-3
size: -
D: -
V: TRBV7-2
DNA: TGTGCCAGCAGCCGGGACTTTAGAGATACGCAGTATTTT
CDR3: CASSRDFRDTQYF

J: TRBJ1-1
size: -
D: -
V: TRBV21-1
DNA: TGTGCCAGCTCCTACAGGGGGAACACTGAAGCTTTCTTT
CDR3: CASSYRGNTEAFF

J: TRBJ1-1
size: -
D: -
V: TRBV5-1
DNA: TGCGCCAGCAGCTTTACAGGGTCTGAAGCTTTCTTT
CDR3: CASSFTGSEAFF

J: TRBJ1-2
size: -
D: TRBD1
V: TRBV19
DNA: TGTGCCAGTAAGCCCCAGTATACAGGGGTGAACTATGGCTACACCTTC
CDR3: CASKPQYTGVNYGYTF

J: TRBJ1-2
size: -
D: TRBD1
V: TRBV5-1
DNA: TGCGCCAGCAGCTCCTCGAGGGACAGTAACTATGGCTACACCTTC
CDR3: CASSSSRDSNYGYTF

J: TRBJ2-2
size: -
D: -
V: TRBV27
DNA: TGTGCCAGCAGTTTGATACCCCCGGGAGATTTCACCGGGGAGCTGTTTTTT
CDR3: CASSLIPPGDFTGELFF

J: TRBJ2-2
size: few
D: -
V: TRBV11-2
DNA: TGTGCCAGCAGCCTGACAGACTCGAACACCGGGGAGCTGTTTTTT
CDR3: CASSLTDSNTGELFF

J: TRBJ2-3
size: once
D: -
V: TRBV5-1
DNA: TGCGCCAGCAGCTTGCCAGGGGCGCACACAGATACGCAGTATTTT
CDR3: CASSLPGAHTDTQYF

J: TRBJ1-3
size: -
D: -
V: TRBV7-8
DNA: TGTGCCAGCAGCTCCCGACGGGGAATGACTGGAAACACCATATATTTT
CDR3: CASSSRRGMTGNTIYF

J: TRBJ1-1
size: -
D: TRBD1
V: TRBV5-4
DNA: TGTGCCAGCAGCTTGGACAGGGGACAAACTGAAGCTTTCTTT
CDR3: CASSLDRGQTEAFF

J: TRBJ2-5
size: -
D: TRBD2
V: TRBV5-1
DNA: TGCGCCAGCAGCTTTGGGACTAGCGGGGGGGCAGAGACCCAGTACTTC
CDR3: CASSFGTSGGAETQYF

J: TRBJ1-5
size: once
D: TRBD1
V: TRBV7-2
DNA: TGTGCCAGCAGCTTTGGGACAGGGGTCCAGCCCCAGCATTTT
CDR3: CASSFGTGVQPQHF

J: TRBJ1-1
size: -
D: -
V: TRBV29-1
DNA: TGCAGCGTTGGAATAGGACGAATGGGCGGGGCTTTCTTT
CDR3: CSVGIGRMGGAFF

J: TRBJ1-2
size: -
D: TRBD1
V: TRBV6-6
DNA: TGTGCCAGCAACGACAGGGGGGATAACTATGGCTACACCTTC
CDR3: CASNDRGDNYGYTF

J: TRBJ1-2
size: -
D: TRBD1
V: TRBV6-6
DNA: TGTGCCGGACAGGGGGCGAACTATGGCTACACCTTC
CDR3: CAGQGANYGYTF

J: TRBJ1-4
size: few
D: TRBD1
V: TRBV3-1/TRBV3-2
DNA: TGTGCCAGCAGCCGGGCCGGGACAGAAAGTGAAAAACTGTTTTTT
CDR3: CASSRAGTESEKLFF

J: TRBJ1-2
size: -
D: TRBD1
V: TRBV24-1
DNA: TGTGCCACCAGTGAGGCGGGACAGGGGGCTTTAGGTGGCTACACCTTC
CDR3: CATSEAGQGALGGYTF

J: TRBJ2-7
size: -
D: -
V: TRBV3-1/TRBV3-2
DNA: TGTGCCAGCAGCCTCCAGGGACCTGGACAGAGCTACGAGCAGTACTTC
CDR3: CASSLQGPGQSYEQYF

J: TRBJ1-5
size: few
D: TRBD1
V: TRBV28
DNA: TGTGCCAGCAGTGGAAACAGGGGTTTTTCTCAGCCCCAGCATTTT
CDR3: CASSGNRGFSQPQHF

J: TRBJ2-2
size: -
D: -
V: TRBV27
DNA: TGTGCCAGCAGTTTCCGAGGACTCGCGAACACCGGGGAGCTGTTTTTT
CDR3: CASSFRGLANTGELFF

J: TRBJ2-1
size: -
D: -
V: TRBV4-1
DNA: TGCGCCAGCAGCCAAGACCCGGGGTCCTACAATGAGCAGTTCTTC
CDR3: CASSQDPGSYNEQFF